The source of this TCR beta chain is a study of shared clonotypes between healthy human individuals. In unsorted samples, genomic DNA was obtained using 75 million to 90 million PBMCs. In this sample, this clone turned up once. Deep-level assay runs were performed. It was on ten immunoSEQ deep assay plates that unsorted PBMC DNA was sequenced. TCRdb keeps only in-frame clones here, not all; method: immunoSEQ multiplex PCR. The sample includes about 470,000 clones, 70% to 80% seen only once; the top ten take under 15%. The CDR3 is made up of 19 amino acids. Germline CDR1 reads PRHDT; CDR2 reads FYEKMQ (reference sequence). The ends lost 0 bases at V and 4 bases at J; junction bases unmatched: 13.

V gene TRBV13 combines with J gene TRBJ2-5; 11 nucleotides align to TRBD2. This clonotype was sampled from a woman between 40 and 50 years old in good health. Some clones in this sample may be carry-over from other donors' samples. Material for sequencing was PBMCs. The DNA for the CDR3 is TGTGCCAGCAGCTTAGGGGAACTAGCGGGAGCCGTGGTTGGAGAGACCCAGTACTTC. The encoded protein is CASSLGELAGAVVGETQYF.